What follows describes a single T cell receptor beta chain. The data were taken from a study of blood T cell repertoires in COVID-19. Study summary: From the United States, Italy and Spain came samples of acute and convalescent COVID-19. The analysed material was cDNA or gDNA that came from T cells, B-cell-depleted T cells, or PBMCs.

CDR1 SGHTA and CDR2 FQGNSA come from the germline V gene. The CDR3 consists of 14 residues. V dropped 6 bases and J dropped 5; count of bases not matched to a gene: 4. Authors' methods: The authors estimated nucleated cell counts from reference gene primer amplification. The data were produced by immunoSEQ multiplex PCR, yet TCRdb's version contains in-frame clones alone and is incomplete. The V and J calls and clone size come from that table; D and trimming were worked out from the DNA. The repertoire holds more than 150,000 clones, with approximately 92% as singletons. Sequences were obtained from peripheral blood. This clonotype was sampled from a woman aged 40 to 55 with acute or convalescent COVID-19. The chain recombines TRBV7-2 with TRBJ2-1; TRBD1 matches 10 bases. The DNA for the CDR3 is TGTGCCAGCAGGGACAGGGGGAGACACAATGAGCAGTTCTTC. The encoded protein is CASRDRGRHNEQFF.